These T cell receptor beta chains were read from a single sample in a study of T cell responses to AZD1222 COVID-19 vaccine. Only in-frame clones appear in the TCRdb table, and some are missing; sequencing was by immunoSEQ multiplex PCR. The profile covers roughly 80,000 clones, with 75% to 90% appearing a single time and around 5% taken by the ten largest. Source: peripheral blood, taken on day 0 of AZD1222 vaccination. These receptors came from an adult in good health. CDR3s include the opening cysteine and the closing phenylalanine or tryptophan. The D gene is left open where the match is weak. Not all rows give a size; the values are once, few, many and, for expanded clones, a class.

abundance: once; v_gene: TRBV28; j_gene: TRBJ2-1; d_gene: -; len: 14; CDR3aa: CASSLGGGISEQFF; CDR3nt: TGTGCCAGCAGTCTCGGCGGAGGGATTAGTGAGCAGTTCTTC
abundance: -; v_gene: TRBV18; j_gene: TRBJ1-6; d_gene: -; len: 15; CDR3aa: CASSPQGIWNSPLHF; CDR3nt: TGTGCCAGCTCACCACAAGGGATTTGGAATTCACCCCTCCACTTT
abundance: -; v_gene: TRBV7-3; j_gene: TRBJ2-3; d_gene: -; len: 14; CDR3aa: CASSRFTRSDTQYF; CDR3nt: TGTGCCAGCAGCCGTTTCACTAGGAGCGATACGCAGTATTTT
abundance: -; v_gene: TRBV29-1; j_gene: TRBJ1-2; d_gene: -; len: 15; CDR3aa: CSVEDSRGRNYGYTF; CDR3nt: TGCAGCGTTGAAGATTCGCGGGGGCGCAACTATGGCTACACCTTC
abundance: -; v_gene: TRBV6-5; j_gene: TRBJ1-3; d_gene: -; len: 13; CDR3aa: CAGSTYSGNTIYF; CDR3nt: TGTGCCGGCAGCACTTACTCTGGAAACACCATATATTTT
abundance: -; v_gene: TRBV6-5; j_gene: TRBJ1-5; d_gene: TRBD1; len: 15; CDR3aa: CASSYSGTGGQPQHF; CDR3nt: TGTGCCAGCAGTTACTCCGGGACAGGGGGTCAGCCCCAGCATTTT
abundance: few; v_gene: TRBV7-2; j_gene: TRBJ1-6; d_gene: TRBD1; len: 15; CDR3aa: CASSPSGTDNSPLHF; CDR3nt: TGTGCCAGCAGCCCTTCTGGGACAGATAATTCACCCCTCCACTTT
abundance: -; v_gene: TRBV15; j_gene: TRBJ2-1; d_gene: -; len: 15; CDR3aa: CATSRDRLTDNEQFF; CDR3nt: TGTGCCACCAGCAGAGATCGACTCACGGACAATGAGCAGTTCTTC
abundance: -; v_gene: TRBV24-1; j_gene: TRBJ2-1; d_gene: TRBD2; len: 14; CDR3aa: CATSGARGGNEQFF; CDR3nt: TGTGCCACCAGTGGGGCCCGCGGGGGGAATGAGCAGTTCTTC
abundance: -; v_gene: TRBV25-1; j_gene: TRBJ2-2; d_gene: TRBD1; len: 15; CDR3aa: CASATGDWNTGELFF; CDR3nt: TGTGCCAGCGCTACAGGGGATTGGAACACCGGGGAGCTGTTTTTT
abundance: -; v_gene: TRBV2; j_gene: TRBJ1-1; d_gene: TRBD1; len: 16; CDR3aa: CASSRDRGWMNTEAFF; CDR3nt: TGTGCCAGCAGCCGGGACAGGGGATGGATGAACACTGAAGCTTTCTTT
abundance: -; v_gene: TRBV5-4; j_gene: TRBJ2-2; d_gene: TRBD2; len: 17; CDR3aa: CASSQSLAGASTGELFF; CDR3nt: TGTGCCAGCAGCCAAAGTCTAGCGGGGGCCTCCACCGGGGAGCTGTTTTTT
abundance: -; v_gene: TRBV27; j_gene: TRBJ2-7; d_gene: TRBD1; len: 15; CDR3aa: CASSPLGTGLYEQYF; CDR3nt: TGTGCCAGCAGTCCCCTCGGGACAGGGCTCTACGAGCAGTACTTC
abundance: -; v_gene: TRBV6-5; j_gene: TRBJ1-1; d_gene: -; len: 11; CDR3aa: CASSYMGKAFF; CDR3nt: TGTGCCAGCAGTTATATGGGCAAAGCTTTCTTT
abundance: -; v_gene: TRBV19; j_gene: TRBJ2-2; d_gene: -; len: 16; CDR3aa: CASSDQGGSNTGELFF; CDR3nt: TGTGCCAGTAGTGATCAGGGGGGGTCGAACACCGGGGAGCTGTTTTTT
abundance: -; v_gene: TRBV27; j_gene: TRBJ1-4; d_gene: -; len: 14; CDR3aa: CASSGTFPNEKLFF; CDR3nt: TGTGCCAGCTCCGGGACTTTCCCTAATGAAAAACTGTTTTTT
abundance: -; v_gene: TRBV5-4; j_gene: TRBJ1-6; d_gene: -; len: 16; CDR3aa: CASSLDLGAVNSPLHF; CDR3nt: TGTGCCAGCAGCTTGGACCTGGGGGCGGTTAATTCACCCCTCCACTTT
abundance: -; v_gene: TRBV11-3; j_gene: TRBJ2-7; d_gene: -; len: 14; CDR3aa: CASSLDQKANEQYF; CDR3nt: TGTGCCAGCAGCTTAGATCAGAAGGCCAACGAGCAGTACTTC
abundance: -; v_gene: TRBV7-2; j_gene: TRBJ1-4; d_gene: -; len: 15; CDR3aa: CASSLNYRPDRELFF; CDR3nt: TGTGCCAGCAGCCTCAACTACAGACCCGATAGAGAACTGTTTTTT
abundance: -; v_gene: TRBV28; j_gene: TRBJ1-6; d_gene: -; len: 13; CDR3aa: CASRTVYNSPLHF; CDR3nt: TGTGCCAGCCGGACAGTTTATAATTCACCCCTCCACTTT
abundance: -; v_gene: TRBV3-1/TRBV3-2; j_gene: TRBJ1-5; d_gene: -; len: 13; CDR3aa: CASSQDPPQPQHF; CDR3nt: TGTGCCAGCAGCCAAGATCCCCCTCAGCCCCAGCATTTT
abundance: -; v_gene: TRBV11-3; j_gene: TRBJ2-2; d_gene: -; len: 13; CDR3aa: CASSLRNTGELFF; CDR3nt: TGTGCCAGCAGCCTAAGGAACACCGGGGAGCTGTTTTTT
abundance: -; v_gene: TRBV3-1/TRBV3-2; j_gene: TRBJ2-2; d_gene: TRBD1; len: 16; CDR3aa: CASSQGGTGVTGELFF; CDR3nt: TGTGCCAGCAGCCAAGGTGGGACAGGGGTCACCGGGGAGCTGTTTTTT
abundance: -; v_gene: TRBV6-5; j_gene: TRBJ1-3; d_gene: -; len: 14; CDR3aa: CASRREMTGNTIYF; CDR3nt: TGTGCCAGCAGGAGGGAAATGACTGGAAACACCATATATTTT
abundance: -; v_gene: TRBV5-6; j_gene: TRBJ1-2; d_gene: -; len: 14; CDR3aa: CASSLGKGYYGYTF; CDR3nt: TGTGCCAGCAGCTTGGGAAAGGGGTACTATGGCTACACCTTC
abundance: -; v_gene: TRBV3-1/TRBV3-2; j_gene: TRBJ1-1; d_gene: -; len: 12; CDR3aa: CASSQGDTEAFF; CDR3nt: TGTGCCAGCAGCCAAGGGGACACTGAAGCTTTCTTT
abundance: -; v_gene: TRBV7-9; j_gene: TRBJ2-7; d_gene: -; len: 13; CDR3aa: CASSPQESYEQYF; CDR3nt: TGTGCCAGCAGCCCCCAGGAGTCCTACGAGCAGTACTTC
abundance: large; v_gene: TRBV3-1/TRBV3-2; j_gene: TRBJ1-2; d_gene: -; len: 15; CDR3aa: CASKSRDPANYGYTF; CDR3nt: TGTGCCAGCAAGTCCCGGGACCCAGCTAACTATGGCTACACCTTC
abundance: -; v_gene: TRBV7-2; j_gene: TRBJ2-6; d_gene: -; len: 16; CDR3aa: CASSPGPGSGANVLTF; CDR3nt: TGTGCCAGCAGCCCGGGGCCCGGATCTGGGGCCAACGTCCTGACTTTC
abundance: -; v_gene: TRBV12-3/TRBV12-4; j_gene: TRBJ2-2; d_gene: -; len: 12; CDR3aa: CASMGLAGELFF; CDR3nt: TGTGCCAGCATGGGTCTCGCCGGGGAGCTGTTTTTT
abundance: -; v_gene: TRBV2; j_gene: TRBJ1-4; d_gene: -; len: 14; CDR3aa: CASSEYLIGEKLFF; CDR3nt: TGTGCCAGCAGTGAATATTTGATAGGGGAAAAACTGTTTTTT
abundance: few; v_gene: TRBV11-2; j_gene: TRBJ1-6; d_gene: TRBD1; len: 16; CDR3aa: CASSLSGTAKNSPLHF; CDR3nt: TGTGCCAGCAGCTTATCCGGGACAGCGAAGAATTCACCCCTCCACTTT
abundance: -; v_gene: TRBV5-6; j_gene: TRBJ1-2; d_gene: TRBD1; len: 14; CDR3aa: CASSLNRGKGGYTF; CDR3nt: TGTGCCAGCAGCTTGAACAGGGGAAAGGGTGGCTACACCTTC
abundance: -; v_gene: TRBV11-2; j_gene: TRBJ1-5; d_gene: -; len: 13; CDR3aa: CASSLAIDQPQHF; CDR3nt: TGTGCCAGCAGCCTCGCAATTGATCAGCCCCAGCATTTT
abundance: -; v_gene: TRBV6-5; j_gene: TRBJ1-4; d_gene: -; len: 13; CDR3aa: CASSRPKEEKLFF; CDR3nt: TGTGCCAGCAGCCGCCCCAAGGAAGAAAAACTGTTTTTT
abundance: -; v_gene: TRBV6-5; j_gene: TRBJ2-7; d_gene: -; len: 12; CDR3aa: CASITGLYEQYF; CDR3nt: TGTGCCAGCATCACAGGGTTGTACGAGCAGTACTTC
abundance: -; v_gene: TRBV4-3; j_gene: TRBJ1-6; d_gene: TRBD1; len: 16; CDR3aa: CASSQFTGVGSSPLHF; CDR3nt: TGCGCCAGCAGCCAGTTTACAGGGGTCGGTAGCTCACCCCTCCACTTT
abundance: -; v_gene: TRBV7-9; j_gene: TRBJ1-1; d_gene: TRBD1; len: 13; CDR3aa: CASTWTGNTEAFF; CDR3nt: TGTGCCAGCACCTGGACAGGGAACACTGAAGCTTTCTTT
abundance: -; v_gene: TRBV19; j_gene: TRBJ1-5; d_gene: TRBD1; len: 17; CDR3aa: CASSIDSAGGGHQPQHF; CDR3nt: TGTGCCAGTAGTATAGATTCGGCAGGGGGCGGTCATCAGCCCCAGCATTTT
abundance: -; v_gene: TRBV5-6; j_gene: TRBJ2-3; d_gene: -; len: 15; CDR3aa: CGGQQFGRDTDTQYF; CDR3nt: TGTGGCGGACAGCAATTTGGACGGGACACAGATACGCAGTATTTT
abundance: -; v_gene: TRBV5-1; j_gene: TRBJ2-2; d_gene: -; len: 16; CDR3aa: CASSSDAALGTGELFF; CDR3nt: TGCGCCAGCAGCAGTGACGCAGCCTTGGGCACCGGGGAGCTGTTTTTT
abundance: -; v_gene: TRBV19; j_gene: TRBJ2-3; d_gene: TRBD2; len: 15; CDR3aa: CASSTGRGSVDTQYF; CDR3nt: TGTGCCAGTAGTACGGGGAGGGGATCTGTAGATACGCAGTATTTT
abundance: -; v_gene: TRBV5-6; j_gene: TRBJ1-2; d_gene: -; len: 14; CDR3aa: CASSLGRKVGGYTF; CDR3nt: TGTGCCAGCAGCTTAGGCAGAAAGGTTGGTGGCTACACCTTC
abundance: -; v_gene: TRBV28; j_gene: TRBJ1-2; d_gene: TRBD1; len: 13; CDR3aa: CASSGTGILGYTF; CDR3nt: TGTGCCAGCAGTGGGACAGGGATTCTCGGCTACACCTTC
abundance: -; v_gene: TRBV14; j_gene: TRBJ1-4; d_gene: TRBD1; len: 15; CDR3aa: CASSLFAGTAEKLFF; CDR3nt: TGTGCCAGCAGCTTGTTTGCCGGGACAGCTGAAAAACTGTTTTTT
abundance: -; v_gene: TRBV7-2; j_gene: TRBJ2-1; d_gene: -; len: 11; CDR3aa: CASSLAPEQFF; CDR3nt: TGTGCCAGCAGCTTAGCCCCCGAGCAGTTCTTC
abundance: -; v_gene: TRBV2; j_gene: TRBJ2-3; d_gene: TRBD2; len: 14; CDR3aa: CASRASGPPHTQYF; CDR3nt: TGTGCCAGCAGGGCTAGCGGGCCCCCCCATACGCAGTATTTT
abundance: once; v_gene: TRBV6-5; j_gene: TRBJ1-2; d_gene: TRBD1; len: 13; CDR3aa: CASSLRQGRGYTF; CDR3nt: TGTGCCAGCAGCCTAAGACAGGGGCGAGGCTACACCTTC
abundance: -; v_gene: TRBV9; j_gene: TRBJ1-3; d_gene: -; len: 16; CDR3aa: CASSVGGSPAGNTIYF; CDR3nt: TGTGCCAGCAGCGTAGGGGGGTCCCCGGCTGGAAACACCATATATTTT
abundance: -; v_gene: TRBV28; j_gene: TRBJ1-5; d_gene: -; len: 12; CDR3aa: CASSMGLQPQHF; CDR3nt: TGTGCCAGCAGTATGGGGTTACAGCCCCAGCATTTT
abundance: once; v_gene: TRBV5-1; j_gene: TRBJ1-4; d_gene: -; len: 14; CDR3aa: CASSLSGGLEKLFF; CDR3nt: TGCGCCAGCAGCTTGAGTGGGGGGCTCGAAAAACTGTTTTTT
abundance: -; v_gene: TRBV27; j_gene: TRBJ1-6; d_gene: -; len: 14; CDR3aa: CASSRPGFGSPLHF; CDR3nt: TGTGCCAGCAGCCGCCCGGGGTTTGGGTCACCCCTCCACTTT
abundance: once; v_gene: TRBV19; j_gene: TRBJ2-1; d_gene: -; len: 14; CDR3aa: CASSIGRGYNEQFF; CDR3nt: TGTGCCAGTAGTATAGGGCGGGGCTACAATGAGCAGTTCTTC
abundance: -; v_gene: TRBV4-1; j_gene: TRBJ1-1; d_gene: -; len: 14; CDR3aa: CASSQETQQVRAFF; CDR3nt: TGCGCCAGCAGCCAAGAGACCCAGCAGGTGAGGGCTTTCTTT
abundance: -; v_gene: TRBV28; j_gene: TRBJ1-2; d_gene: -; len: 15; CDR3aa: CASSSPFGADYGYTF; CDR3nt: TGTGCCAGCAGTTCCCCGTTCGGGGCCGACTATGGCTACACCTTC
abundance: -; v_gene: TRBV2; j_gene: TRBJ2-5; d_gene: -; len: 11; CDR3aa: CAGGSAETQYF; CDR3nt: TGTGCTGGGGGTAGTGCTGAGACCCAGTACTTC
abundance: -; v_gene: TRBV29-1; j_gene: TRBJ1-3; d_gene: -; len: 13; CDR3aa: CSVDDRTGNTIYF; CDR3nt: TGCAGCGTTGACGACAGGACTGGAAACACCATATATTTT
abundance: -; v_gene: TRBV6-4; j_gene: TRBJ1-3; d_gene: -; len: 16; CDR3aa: CASSDQGSISGNTIYF; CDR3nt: TGTGCCAGCAGTGATCAGGGTAGTATTTCTGGAAACACCATATATTTT
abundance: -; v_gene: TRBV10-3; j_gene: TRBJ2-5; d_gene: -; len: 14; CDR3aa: CAIKNRDGQETQYF; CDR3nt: TGTGCCATTAAAAACAGGGACGGACAAGAGACCCAGTACTTC